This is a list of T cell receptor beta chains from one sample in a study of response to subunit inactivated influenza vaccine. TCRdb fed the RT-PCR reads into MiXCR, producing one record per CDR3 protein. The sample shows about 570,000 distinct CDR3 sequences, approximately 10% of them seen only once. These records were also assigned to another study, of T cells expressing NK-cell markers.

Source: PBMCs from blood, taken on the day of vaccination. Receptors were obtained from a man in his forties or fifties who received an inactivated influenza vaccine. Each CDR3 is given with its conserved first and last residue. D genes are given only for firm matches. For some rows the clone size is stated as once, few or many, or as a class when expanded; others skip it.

CDR3: CASSLNIRGDEAFF; DNA: TGTGCCAGCAGCTTAAATATTCGGGGGGATGAAGCTTTCTTT; size: NA; D: NA; J: TRBJ1-1; V: TRBV7-2
CDR3: CASSLASGGYTF; DNA: TGTGCCAGCAGCTTAGCGAGTGGGGGCTACACCTTC; size: NA; D: NA; J: TRBJ1-2; V: TRBV7-9
CDR3: CASSGRGREGFSYEQYF; DNA: TGTGCCAGCTCAGGCCGCGGGAGGGAGGGTTTTTCCTACGAGCAGTACTTC; size: NA; D: TRBD2; J: TRBJ2-7; V: TRBV18
CDR3: CASSFLGQGNSPLHF; DNA: TGTGCCAGCAGTTTCTTAGGGCAGGGTAATTCACCCCTCCACTTT; size: few; D: NA; J: TRBJ1-6; V: TRBV27
CDR3: CASSWGLNTGELFF; DNA: TGTGCCAGCAGCTGGGGACTTAACACCGGGGAGCTGTTTTTT; size: few; D: NA; J: TRBJ2-2; V: TRBV6-1
CDR3: CASVPQGRNTEAFF; DNA: TGTGCCAGCGTCCCACAGGGCAGGAACACTGAAGCTTTCTTT; size: NA; D: NA; J: TRBJ1-1; V: TRBV7-9
CDR3: CASSWGGPYNEQFF; DNA: TGTGCCAGCAGCTGGGGCGGCCCGTACAATGAGCAGTTCTTC; size: few; D: NA; J: TRBJ2-1; V: TRBV7-8
CDR3: CASSQVSGQVSYNEQFF; DNA: TGCGCCAGCAGCCAAGTTTCTGGTCAGGTCTCCTACAATGAGCAGTTCTTC; size: few; D: NA; J: TRBJ2-1; V: TRBV4-3
CDR3: CASSWLVSYEQYF; DNA: TGTGCCAGCAGTTGGCTGGTATCCTACGAGCAGTACTTC; size: few; D: NA; J: TRBJ2-7; V: TRBV6-2/TRBV6-3
CDR3: CASKGDTQPQHF; DNA: TGTGCCAGCAAGGGCGACACTCAGCCCCAGCATTTT; size: few; D: NA; J: TRBJ1-5; V: TRBV2
CDR3: CASSVEGTQYF; DNA: TGTGCCAGCAGCGTTGAGGGTACGCAGTATTTT; size: many; D: NA; J: TRBJ2-3; V: TRBV7-8
CDR3: CASSSNPSNEQYF; DNA: TGTGCCAGCAGCAGTAACCCGAGCAACGAGCAGTACTTC; size: few; D: NA; J: TRBJ2-7; V: TRBV12-3/TRBV12-4
CDR3: CASSLSRARGAEAFF; DNA: TGTGCCAGCAGCCTCAGTAGGGCCAGGGGCGCTGAAGCTTTCTTT; size: NA; D: NA; J: TRBJ1-1; V: TRBV5-8
CDR3: CASSLGLVGELFF; DNA: TGTGCCAGCAGTTTAGGACTAGTCGGGGAGCTGTTTTTT; size: many; D: NA; J: TRBJ2-2; V: TRBV12-3/TRBV12-4
CDR3: CASSQSGLSKGTGELFF; DNA: TGCGCCAGCAGCCAATCGGGACTCTCAAAAGGGACCGGGGAGCTGTTTTTT; size: NA; D: NA; J: TRBJ2-2; V: TRBV4-3
CDR3: CSARRASGADNEQFF; DNA: TGCAGTGCTAGACGCGCTAGCGGAGCCGACAATGAGCAGTTCTTC; size: NA; D: TRBD2; J: TRBJ2-1; V: TRBV20-1
CDR3: CASSPPWNTEAFF; DNA: TGTGCCAGCAGCCCCCCCTGGAACACTGAAGCTTTCTTT; size: NA; D: NA; J: TRBJ1-1; V: TRBV12-3/TRBV12-4
CDR3: CASSHAGTGGEQFF; DNA: TGCGCCAGCAGCCATGCCGGGACAGGTGGTGAGCAGTTCTTC; size: NA; D: TRBD1; J: TRBJ2-1; V: TRBV4-3
CDR3: CATSRGGSRTDTQYF; DNA: TGTGCCACCAGCAGGGGCGGGAGTCGCACAGATACGCAGTATTTT; size: few; D: TRBD2; J: TRBJ2-3; V: TRBV15
CDR3: CASSFAHQGGYTF; DNA: TGTGCCAGCAGTTTCGCCCATCAGGGTGGCTACACCTTC; size: NA; D: NA; J: TRBJ1-2; V: TRBV12-3/TRBV12-4
CDR3: CASSQDQVATNEKLFF; DNA: TGTGCCAGCAGCCAAGATCAAGTTGCAACTAATGAAAAACTGTTTTTT; size: many; D: NA; J: TRBJ1-4; V: TRBV3-1
CDR3: CASSLQGAAGANVLTF; DNA: TGCGCCAGCAGCCTACAGGGGGCCGCTGGGGCCAACGTCCTGACTTTC; size: few; D: TRBD1; J: TRBJ2-6; V: TRBV5-1
CDR3: CASSVDVSPVNEQYF; DNA: TGTGCCAGCAGCGTAGACGTCAGCCCGGTCAACGAGCAGTACTTC; size: NA; D: NA; J: TRBJ2-7; V: TRBV9
CDR3: CASLGGDHGNEQFF; DNA: TGTGCCAGCCTAGGGGGCGACCATGGGAATGAGCAGTTCTTC; size: few; D: TRBD1; J: TRBJ2-1; V: TRBV3-1
CDR3: CATRDMGDTEAFF; DNA: TGCGCCACCAGGGACATGGGGGACACTGAAGCTTTCTTT; size: few; D: NA; J: TRBJ1-1; V: TRBV5-1
CDR3: CASSYRGRSYEQYF; DNA: TGTGCCAGCAGTTATCGGGGGAGATCCTACGAGCAGTACTTC; size: NA; D: NA; J: TRBJ2-7; V: TRBV28
CDR3: CASSQGTISSDTQYF; DNA: TGTGCCAGCAGCCAAGGGACAATTAGCTCCGATACGCAGTATTTT; size: NA; D: NA; J: TRBJ2-3; V: TRBV3-1
CDR3: CATSLGGHQETQYF; DNA: TGTGCCACCAGCTTGGGGGGGCACCAGGAGACCCAGTACTTC; size: NA; D: NA; J: TRBJ2-5; V: TRBV15
CDR3: CSVEGRQLHTQYF; DNA: TGCAGCGTTGAGGGGCGGCAGCTCCATACGCAGTATTTT; size: few; D: NA; J: TRBJ2-3; V: TRBV29-1
CDR3: CASSLIARSSGTSYEQYF; DNA: TGTGCCAGCAGCTTAATAGCTCGGTCTAGCGGGACCTCCTACGAGCAGTACTTC; size: few; D: TRBD2; J: TRBJ2-7; V: TRBV11-2
CDR3: CASSLTGRGSYGYTF; DNA: TGTGCCAGCAGCCTCACAGGGCGAGGGAGCTATGGCTACACCTTC; size: NA; D: NA; J: TRBJ1-2; V: TRBV7-2
CDR3: CASSTDRDLDEQYF; DNA: TGCGCCAGCAGCACGGACAGGGACCTGGACGAGCAGTACTTC; size: NA; D: TRBD1; J: TRBJ2-7; V: TRBV5-1
CDR3: CASSDHSGVTGELFF; DNA: TGTGCCAGCAGCGATCATAGCGGGGTCACCGGGGAGCTGTTTTTT; size: few; D: TRBD2; J: TRBJ2-2; V: TRBV9
CDR3: CASSRRTTTNEKLFF; DNA: TGCGCCAGCAGCCGTCGGACTACTACGAATGAAAAACTGTTTTTT; size: few; D: NA; J: TRBJ1-4; V: TRBV4-1
CDR3: CSVVTGSTDTQYF; DNA: TGCAGCGTTGTAACAGGGAGCACAGATACGCAGTATTTT; size: few; D: NA; J: TRBJ2-3; V: TRBV29-1
CDR3: CSAPGWGGMNTEAFF; DNA: TGCAGTGCCCCGGGGTGGGGGGGGATGAACACTGAAGCTTTCTTT; size: NA; D: NA; J: TRBJ1-1; V: TRBV20-1
CDR3: CASTLTGLQETQYF; DNA: TGTGCCAGCACCCTGACAGGGCTCCAAGAGACCCAGTACTTC; size: many; D: TRBD1; J: TRBJ2-5; V: TRBV12-3/TRBV12-4
CDR3: CAIRDAGDSPLHF; DNA: TGTGCCATCCGGGACGCAGGTGATTCACCCCTCCACTTT; size: few; D: NA; J: TRBJ1-6; V: TRBV10-3
CDR3: CASSGQGSEQFF; DNA: TGTGCCAGCAGTGGACAGGGTTCCGAGCAGTTCTTC; size: NA; D: TRBD1; J: TRBJ2-1; V: TRBV2
CDR3: CASKERTNTGELFF; DNA: TGCGCCAGCAAGGAGCGGACGAACACCGGGGAGCTGTTTTTT; size: few; D: NA; J: TRBJ2-2; V: TRBV10-2
CDR3: CASSFPGGGYTF; DNA: TGTGCCAGCAGTTTCCCCGGGGGCGGCTACACCTTC; size: NA; D: NA; J: TRBJ1-2; V: TRBV12-3/TRBV12-4
CDR3: CAITPGQGLTEAFF; DNA: TGTGCCATCACCCCGGGACAGGGCCTCACTGAAGCTTTCTTT; size: NA; D: TRBD1; J: TRBJ1-1; V: TRBV10-3
CDR3: CASSLTQGARNEQFF; DNA: TGTGCCAGCAGCTTAACGCAGGGGGCGCGAAATGAGCAGTTCTTC; size: NA; D: TRBD1; J: TRBJ2-1; V: TRBV7-2
CDR3: CASSPLPGTAFYEQYF; DNA: TGTGCCAGCAGCCCCCTCCCCGGGACAGCATTCTACGAGCAGTACTTC; size: NA; D: TRBD1; J: TRBJ2-7; V: TRBV5-6
CDR3: CASMRGGNTGELFF; DNA: TGTGCCAGCATGAGGGGAGGGAACACCGGGGAGCTGTTTTTT; size: NA; D: NA; J: TRBJ2-2; V: TRBV6-2/TRBV6-3
CDR3: CASSPGPRNYNEQFF; DNA: TGTGCCAGTAGTCCGGGACCCAGAAATTACAATGAGCAGTTCTTC; size: few; D: NA; J: TRBJ2-1; V: TRBV19
CDR3: CASSLGNGEQYF; DNA: TGCGCCAGCAGCTTGGGAAACGGCGAGCAGTACTTC; size: few; D: NA; J: TRBJ2-7; V: TRBV5-1
CDR3: CASSSWTGSDEQFF; DNA: TGCGCCAGCAGCTCCTGGACAGGATCTGATGAGCAGTTCTTC; size: NA; D: TRBD1; J: TRBJ2-1; V: TRBV5-1
CDR3: CASSRTGLDTQYF; DNA: TGTGCCAGCAGCCGTACAGGGCTAGATACGCAGTATTTT; size: NA; D: NA; J: TRBJ2-3; V: TRBV16
CDR3: CSARGGARLDTQYF; DNA: TGCAGTGCTAGAGGGGGGGCTAGATTGGATACGCAGTATTTT; size: NA; D: NA; J: TRBJ2-3; V: TRBV20-1